Listed here is a single T cell receptor beta chain. There is no known antigen for this receptor. Per-base qualities were not stored, and no clone one base away is much larger. The sample comes from a study of control samples from healthy donors and cancer patients (TCRdb year 2020). The library was obtained by the immunoSEQ multiplex PCR assay. TCRdb took over this immuneACCESS table, retaining in-frame rearrangements with V and J assigned. Such tables are incomplete; in checked studies, under half of the missing clones stem from an unresolved V gene, and the remainder is unexplained. The sample profile shows 95,000 to 100,000 clones; roughly 78% of them were found once. Of the sample, 1.5% to 2.5% is held by the ten largest clones. V ends up 7 bases short and J 2 bases short, with an unmatched junction base count of 9. There are 17 amino acids in the CDR3, from cysteine to phenylalanine inclusive. The read is trimmed to its CDR3 DNA, 51 bases read in frame from base 1. Per the germline V gene (reference sequence), LNHDA is the CDR1 and SQIVND is the CDR2.

The sequence derives from a man aged 55 to 70 in good health. The V and J genes are TRBV19 and TRBJ2-6, and TRBD1 aligns with 9 junction nucleotides. The sequencing sample was made of blood. The nucleotides read TGTGCCAGTACCAAATTACAGGGGGCAGCTGGGGCCAACGTCCTGACTTTC. Translated, this is CASTKLQGAAGANVLTF.